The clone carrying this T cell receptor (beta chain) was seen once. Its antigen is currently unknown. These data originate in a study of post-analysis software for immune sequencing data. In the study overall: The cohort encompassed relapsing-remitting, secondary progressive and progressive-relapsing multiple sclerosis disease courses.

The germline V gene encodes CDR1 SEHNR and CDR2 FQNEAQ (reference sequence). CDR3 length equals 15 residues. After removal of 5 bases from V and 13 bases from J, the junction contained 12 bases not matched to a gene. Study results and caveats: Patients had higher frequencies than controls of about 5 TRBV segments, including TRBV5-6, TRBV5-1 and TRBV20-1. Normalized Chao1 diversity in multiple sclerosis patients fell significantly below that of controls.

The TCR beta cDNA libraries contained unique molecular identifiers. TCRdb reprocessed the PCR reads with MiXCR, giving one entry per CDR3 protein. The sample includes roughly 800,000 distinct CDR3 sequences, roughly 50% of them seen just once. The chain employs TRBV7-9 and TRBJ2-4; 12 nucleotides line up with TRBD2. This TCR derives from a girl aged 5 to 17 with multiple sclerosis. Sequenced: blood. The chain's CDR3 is CASSRTSGILNEQYF. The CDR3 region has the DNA TGTGCCAGCAGCCGGACTAGCGGGATACTCAATGAGCAGTACTTC.